The 26 T cell receptor beta chains below all came from one sample that was sequenced in a study of cytomegalovirus exposure and HLA in healthy donors. The PCR made use of 60 Vbeta and 13 Jbeta primers. TCRdb keeps only in-frame clones here, not all; method: immunoSEQ multiplex PCR. This table has about 150,000 clones, approximately 80% appearing once. The sequencing input was PBMCs. These receptors originate from a man aged 40-49 years in good health and CMV-seronegative.

The CDR3 nucleotides read TGTGCCAGCAGCTTCGGACTAGCGGGCAACAAGGAGCAGTACTTC. Translating it yields CASSFGLAGNKEQYF. The chain carries TRBV7-9 and TRBJ2-7; 11 bases match TRBD2. The CDR3 has 15 amino acids. Per germline, CDR1 SEHNR and CDR2 FQNEAQ (reference sequence). Germline trimming cut 3 bases from V and 7 bases from J; bases unmatched to any gene: 8.

The chain uses TRBV6-1 and TRBJ2-3; 13 nucleotides line up with TRBD2. Germline V gene lookup returns CDR1 MNHNS and CDR2 SASEGT. The CDR3 runs 14 residues. V dropped 8 bases and J dropped 2; count of bases not matched to a gene: 1. This chain's CDR3 is CASGTSGNTDTQYF. CDR3 DNA sequence: TGTGCCAGCGGGACTAGCGGGAACACAGATACGCAGTATTTT.

The V gene is TRBV4-1, the J gene TRBJ2-7; the match to TRBD1 covers 7 bases. Trimming removed 1 base from V and 0 bases from J; junction bases left unmatched: 6. The CDR3 consists of 16 residues. The germline gives CDR1 MGHRA, CDR2 YSYEKL. Written as DNA, the CDR3 is TGCGCCAGCAGCCAAGCCCCACAGGGGCTCTCCTACGAGCAGTACTTC. This encodes CASSQAPQGLSYEQYF.

V usage is TRBV13 and J usage is TRBJ2-7; perhaps TRBD1 as D (6 bases). The V end was cut by 5 bases, the J end by 1 base, with 12 bases between. This CDR3 spans 14 amino acids. Germline-derived CDR1 and CDR2 are PRHDT and FYEKMQ (reference sequence). The CDR3 nucleotides read TGTGCCAGCAGCCCTCCAGGGGCTTCCTACGAGCAGTACTTC. Translating it yields CASSPPGASYEQYF.

This clone has a handful of counts. This sequence joins TRBV7-9 and TRBJ2-5; TRBD1 agrees at 9 bases. J gave up 3 bases and V 2 bases, and 4 bases lay outside the gene matches. CDR3 size: 15 residues. Germline V lookup: CDR1 SEHNR, CDR2 FQNEAQ (reference sequence). This CDR3 is CASSLFRQGEETQYF. CDR3 DNA sequence: TGTGCCAGCAGCTTATTCCGACAGGGGGAAGAGACCCAGTACTTC. Full variable domain (outside the CDR3, taken from reference TRBV7-9 and TRBJ2-5): DTGVSQNPRHKITKRGQNVTFRCDPISEHNRLYWYRQTLGQGPEFLTYFQNEAQLEKSRLLSDRFSAERPKGSFSTLEIQRTEQGDSAMYLCASSLFRQGEETQYFGPGTRLLVL.

Ten or more counts support this clone. The V gene is TRBV5-6, the J gene TRBJ1-6, with D tentatively TRBD1 (5 bases). CDR3 length: 16 residues. Germline lookup yields CDR1 SGHDT and CDR2 YYEEEE. V was shortened by 8 bases and J by 4 bases, with 19 bases between the two germline ends. CDR3 protein: CARQGRQGPYNSPLHF. The CDR3 nucleotides are TGTGCCAGGCAAGGTAGGCAGGGCCCTTATAATTCACCCCTCCACTTT.

The V call is TRBV28, the J call TRBJ2-7; D not certain. CDR1 is MDHEN, CDR2 SYDVKM, per germline. This CDR3 is 13 amino acids long. Trimming cost V 4 bases and J 6 bases, with 13 bases left between them. The chain's CDR3 is CASSSHSMSEQYF. DNA for the CDR3: TGTGCCAGCAGTTCGCACTCGATGAGCGAGCAGTACTTC.

The chain has TRBV4-1 and TRBJ1-6, with 7 bases that match TRBD1. Germline CDR1 reads MGHRA; CDR2 reads YSYEKL. CDR3 length: 17 amino acids. The ends lost 5 bases at V and 8 bases at J; junction bases unmatched: 15. CDR3 nucleotide sequence: TGCGCCAGCAGCGTCCGACCAGACAGGGTGGAGTATTCACCCCTCCACTTT. Protein: CASSVRPDRVEYSPLHF.

The chain is built from TRBV5-1 and TRBJ1-2, with 10 bases fitting TRBD1. Losses at the gene ends were 1 base for V and 10 bases for J; bases not matched to a gene: 10. The CDR3 covers 15 residues. Per the germline V gene, CDR1 is SGHRS and CDR2 is YFSETQ. CDR3 region: CASSLYRDRGDVYTF. The CDR3 DNA follows: TGCGCCAGCAGCTTGTACCGGGACAGGGGTGATGTCTACACCTTC.

This chain uses TRBV6-6 with TRBJ2-7; D unclear. V lost 6 bases and J 2 bases, leaving 11 bases between the germline ends. The CDR3 totals 13 residues. Germline V lookup: CDR1 MNHNY, CDR2 SVGAGI (reference sequence). The CDR3 region has the DNA TGTGCCAGCAGCCTCGTTACTCCCTACGAGCAGTACTTC. It yields the protein CASSLVTPYEQYF.

V is TRBV10-3 and J is TRBJ2-7, with 9 bases matching TRBD1. Germline V gene data show CDR1 as ENHRY and CDR2 as SYGVKD. The trim removed 4 bases at V and 6 bases at J, leaving 7 bases unmatched. This CDR3 region has 14 residues. CDR3: CAISARDRDSEQYF. CDR3 bases: TGTGCCATCAGTGCTCGGGACAGGGATTCCGAGCAGTACTTC.

Here the CDR3 reads CASSQALAYEQFF. CDR3 sequence (DNA): TGTGCCAGCAGCCAAGCTCTAGCCTATGAGCAGTTCTTC. V usage is TRBV4-2 and J usage is TRBJ2-1; a weak D match, TRBD2 (5 bases). This CDR3 is built from 13 residues. CDR1 and CDR2 from the germline V gene are LGHNA and YNFKEQ. Trimming left V 1 base short and J 8 bases short, with 9 bases between.

The chain recombines TRBV7-9 with TRBJ2-7; D remains unclear. CDR3 length: 13 residues. Germline V gene lookup returns CDR1 SEHNR and CDR2 FQNEAQ (reference sequence). Deletions cut 2 bases from V and 0 bases from J, with 5 bases between. CDR3 loop: CASSLPPSYEQYF. The CDR3 DNA reads TGTGCCAGCAGCTTACCTCCCTCCTACGAGCAGTACTTC.

The rearrangement links TRBV2 to TRBJ1-2; 8 positions agree with TRBD1. J gave up 6 bases and V 8 bases, and 5 bases lay outside the gene matches. The CDR3 has 12 amino acids. CDR1 and CDR2 (germline): SNHLY, FYNNEI. CDR3 coding DNA: TGTGCCAGCGTTCAGGGGGCGCATGGCTACACCTTC. As protein: CASVQGAHGYTF.

This chain joins TRBV6-4 and TRBJ2-3, with 9 bases identical to TRBD2. In germline, CDR1 is MRHNA, CDR2 SNTAGT. This CDR3 comprises 15 residues. V gave up 5 bases and J gave up 0 bases; unmatched junction bases: 3. CDR3: CASSPTSGSTDTQYF. The CDR3 coding sequence is TGTGCCAGCAGTCCCACTAGCGGGAGCACAGATACGCAGTATTTT.

The genes are TRBV5-4 and TRBJ1-2; D remains unclear. CDR1 and CDR2 (germline): SGHNT, YYREEE (reference sequence). The CDR3 is 15 amino acids. The ends were cut back, 4 bases at V and 0 bases at J, with 13 bases in the middle. DNA for the CDR3: TGTGCCAGCAGCGTTCCGGGATCGTCTAACTATGGCTACACCTTC. This sequence encodes CASSVPGSSNYGYTF.

By sample fraction, this clone is medium-sized. V usage is TRBV6-4 and J usage is TRBJ2-1, with 11 nucleotides matching TRBD2. Germline V gene data show CDR1 as MRHNA and CDR2 as SNTAGT. The CDR3 spans 15 residues. With 3 bases clipped from V and 4 bases from J, the junction kept 2 bases outside the gene matches. This CDR3 reads CASSELAGEYNEQFF. The DNA for the CDR3 is TGTGCCAGCAGTGAACTAGCGGGAGAATACAATGAGCAGTTCTTC.

This clone was detected a few times. Compared with germline, one end of the junction differs, possibly owing to a read error. The J gene is TRBJ2-3, the V gene TRBV7-9, with D possibly matching TRBD1 (6 bases). This CDR3 has 15 amino acids. From germline, CDR1 is SEHNR and CDR2 FQNEAQ (reference sequence). The DNA of the CDR3 is TGTTCCAGCAGCTTAATGGCAGGGGTTGGAGATACGCAGTATTTT. It translates to CSSSLMAGVGDTQYF.

The chain uses TRBV30 and TRBJ2-7; the D gene is possibly TRBD1 (6 bases). Deletions cut 4 bases from V and 4 bases from J, with 23 bases between. Germline V lookup: CDR1 GTSNPN, CDR2 SVGIG (reference sequence). The CDR3 is 16 residues long. The CDR3 nucleotides are TGTGCCTGGAAACCAGGGGTTATGAACTTTAATTACGAGCAGTACTTC. Its translation: CAWKPGVMNFNYEQYF.

J is TRBJ2-7 and V is TRBV5-6; 8 bases agree with TRBD1. Per the germline V gene, CDR1 is SGHDT and CDR2 is YYEEEE. The CDR3 is made up of 17 amino acids. V lost 4 bases to trimming and J lost 2 bases; unmatched junction nucleotides: 14. The CDR3 spells CASSRTGSGRWAYEQYF. CDR3 nucleotides: TGTGCCAGCAGCAGGACAGGGAGCGGCAGATGGGCCTACGAGCAGTACTTC.

The V call is TRBV10-2, the J call TRBJ2-5; no firm D call. The V end lost 4 bases, the J end lost 5 bases, and 14 bases lay between the germline ends. The CDR3 contains 14 residues. The germline V gene has CDR1 WSHSY and CDR2 SAAADI. The CDR3 nucleotides read TGCGCCAGCAGTGGGTCGGGTAGCCAGGAGACCCAGTACTTC. Encoded protein: CASSGSGSQETQYF.

This chain links TRBV25-1 with TRBJ2-3; maybe TRBD2 (6 bases). Germline assignment: CDR1 MGHDK and CDR2 SYGVNS. Trimming removed 1 base at V and 3 bases at J, with 14 bases between. The CDR3 consists of 16 residues. CDR3 bases: TGTGCCAGCAGTGAATCGGCGGGGCGAGGAACAGATACGCAGTATTTT. Translation gives CASSESAGRGTDTQYF.

This clone was found a few times. CDR3 coding DNA: TGTGCCAGCACGGCACGGACTAGCGGGAGGTCCTACAATGAGCAGTTCTTC. Amino acids: CASTARTSGRSYNEQFF. V gene TRBV7-8 combines with J gene TRBJ2-1; 14 bases are a match to TRBD2. From germline, CDR1 is SGHVS and CDR2 FQNEAQ. V shed 7 bases, J shed 1 base, and the junction held 6 bases outside the gene matches. The CDR3 spans 17 residues. The complete variable domain, with remaining parts taken from reference TRBV7-8 and TRBJ2-1, reads GAGVSQSPRYKVAKRGQDVALRCDPISGHVSLFWYQQALGQGPEFLTYFQNEAQLDKSGLPSDRFFAERPEGSVSTLKIQRTQQEDSAVYLCASTARTSGRSYNEQFFGPGTRLTVL.

This clone was counted between two and nine times. The chain combines TRBV6-5 with TRBJ2-1; 11 bases align to TRBD2. This CDR3 has 15 amino acids. The V and J ends lost 7 bases and 6 bases, in that order; junction bases with no gene match: 8. Germline CDR1 and CDR2: MNHEY and SVGAGI. CDR3 in DNA: TGTGCCAGCATTCACACTAGCGGGAGTGTCAATGAGCAGTTCTTC. Encoded protein: CASIHTSGSVNEQFF.

The table lists this clone with a few counts. The chain employs TRBV2 and TRBJ1-1, with 9 bases identical to TRBD1. The CDR3 covers 10 residues. V gave up 8 bases and J gave up 11 bases; unmatched junction bases: 3. The germline V gene has CDR1 SNHLY and CDR2 FYNNEI. CDR3 residues: CASVQGAAFF. The DNA of the CDR3 is TGTGCCAGCGTACAGGGGGCGGCTTTCTTT.

For this clone: Other DNA sequences from this sample encode an identical CDR3 as well. The V and J genes are TRBV7-8 and TRBJ2-3; 7 nucleotides align to TRBD2. This CDR3 contains 16 residues. V dropped 5 bases and J dropped 3; count of bases not matched to a gene: 11. CDR1 is SGHVS and CDR2 is FQNEAQ in the germline V gene. The CDR3 nucleotides read TGTGCCAGCAGCCCTGGGCTAGCGGTATTAACAGATACGCAGTATTTT. Translation: CASSPGLAVLTDTQYF.